The 13 T cell receptor beta chains presented below share a single source sample, sequenced in a study of T cell responses to AZD1222 COVID-19 vaccine. TCRdb keeps only in-frame clones here, not all; method: immunoSEQ multiplex PCR. The data contain about 170,000 clones, about nine tenths of them singletons. The sequenced sample was peripheral blood, obtained on day 0 of AZD1222 vaccination. All receptors derive from an adult in good health.

This clone has just a few counts. The chain recombines TRBV4-1 with TRBJ2-5; TRBD2 matches 9 bases. Trimming removed 2 bases from V and 4 bases from J; junction bases left unmatched: 5. Germline CDR1 reads MGHRA; CDR2 reads YSYEKL. CDR3 length: 15 amino acids. CDR3 protein: CASSQIAGVTETQYF. The CDR3 DNA follows: TGCGCCAGCAGCCAAATAGCGGGAGTGACAGAGACCCAGTACTTC.

This rearrangement joins TRBV3-1 (or the pseudogene TRBV3-2) to TRBJ1-5, with D unresolved. The CDR3 runs 11 residues. Germline V gene lookup returns CDR1 LGHDT and CDR2 YNNKEL (reference sequence). The V end was cut by 6 bases, the J end by 3 bases, with 3 bases between. CDR3 protein: CASRLNQPQHF. CDR3 bases: TGTGCCAGCAGACTCAATCAGCCCCAGCATTTT.

The chain couples TRBV6-6 to TRBJ1-3; 7 bases align to TRBD1. The germline gives CDR1 MNHNY, CDR2 SVGAGI (reference sequence). V dropped 6 bases and J dropped 0; count of bases not matched to a gene: 8. This CDR3 region has 16 residues. The CDR3 sequence is CASRGRDRGSGNTIYF. CDR3 coding DNA: TGTGCCAGCAGAGGCCGGGACAGAGGCTCTGGAAACACCATATATTTT.

The chain links TRBV18 to TRBJ1-1; TRBD1 is a possible D gene (6 bases). This CDR3 has 13 residues. Germline loops: CDR1 KGHSH, CDR2 LQKENI. With 4 bases removed from V and 6 bases from J, the gap between germline ends came to 12 bases. The CDR3 nucleotides are TGTGCCAGCTCACGAGGTAAGGGGGCTGAAGCTTTCTTT. This gives the protein CASSRGKGAEAFF.

This chain uses TRBV4-3 with TRBJ1-6; D not certain. The CDR3 spans 15 residues. Germline V gene lookup returns CDR1 LGHNA and CDR2 YSLEER. The V gene lost 1 base and the J gene lost 12 bases, with 16 bases spanning the gap. Written as DNA, the CDR3 is TGCGCCAGCAGCCAAGCCCCTCCTGGCTCTCGACCCCTCCACTTT. Its protein is CASSQAPPGSRPLHF.

CDR3 bases: TGTGCCAGCAGCTTAGTTGCGGTACCCAAAAACATTCAGTACTTC. It yields the protein CASSLVAVPKNIQYF. The genes are TRBV7-9 and TRBJ2-4; D is unclear. The CDR3 is 15 residues long. CDR1 SEHNR and CDR2 FQNEAQ come from the germline V gene (reference sequence). With 1 base removed from V and 2 bases from J, the gap between germline ends came to 9 bases.

V is TRBV29-1 and J is TRBJ1-6; the D gene is possibly TRBD1 (5 bases). Trimming left V 5 bases short and J 9 bases short, with 14 bases between. Germline V CDR1 and CDR2: SQVTM, ANQGSEA. The CDR3 length is 13 residues. CDR3 protein: CSVRQGRGSPLHF. The CDR3 DNA reads as TGCAGCGTTCGCCAGGGCAGAGGTTCACCCCTCCACTTT.

The chain recombines TRBV7-2 with TRBJ2-7, with 11 bases fitting TRBD2. Germline values: CDR1 SGHTA, CDR2 FQGNSA. CDR3 length equals 15 residues. Unmatched junction bases numbered 8, after V lost 3 bases and J lost 7 bases. CDR3 bases: TGTGCCAGCAGCTTCCGACTAGCGGGATTTGGGGAGCAGTACTTC. Residues: CASSFRLAGFGEQYF. The full variable domain, with the rest looked up from reference TRBV7-2 and TRBJ2-7, is GAGVSQSPSNKVTEKGKDVELRCDPISGHTALYWYRQSLGQGLEFLIYFQGNSAPDKSGLPSDRFSAERTGGSVSTLTIQRTQQEDSAVYLCASSFRLAGFGEQYFGPGTRLTVT.

The gene calls are TRBV5-1 and TRBJ1-3, with 7 bases matching TRBD1. Germline lookup yields CDR1 SGHRS and CDR2 YFSETQ. The V gene end was trimmed by 6 bases and the J gene end by 2 bases; junction bases not matched to a gene: 8. The CDR3 is 15 residues long. CDR3 amino acids: CASTPTGNAGNTIYF. The CDR3 region has the DNA TGCGCCAGCACCCCGACAGGGAATGCTGGAAACACCATATATTTT.

This chain joins TRBV11-2 and TRBJ1-1, with D hard to call. This CDR3 spans 15 amino acids. V shed 5 bases and J shed 1 base, with 14 bases lying between them. The germline V gene has CDR1 SGHAT and CDR2 FQNNGV. As DNA, the CDR3 is TGTGCCAGCAGCGCCGGACTGATGGCGAACACTGAAGCTTTCTTT. Translated, it gives CASSAGLMANTEAFF.

The chain couples TRBV5-6 to TRBJ2-7; D may be TRBD1 or TRBD2 (6 bases each). The ends were cut back, 4 bases at V and 4 bases at J, with 21 bases in the middle. The CDR3 runs to 16 residues. Germline V CDR1 and CDR2: SGHDT, YYEEEE. CDR3 DNA sequence: TGTGCCAGCAGCCTGGTACCGGGGGCGAATCAGTACGAGCAGTACTTC. Protein sequence: CASSLVPGANQYEQYF.

The rearrangement uses TRBV18 and TRBJ1-1, with 7 bases fitting TRBD1. The CDR3 is 12 amino acids. The junction had 0 bases not matched to a gene; V was cut back by 1 base and J by 7 bases. Germline-derived CDR1 and CDR2 are KGHSH and LQKENI. CDR3 sequence: CASSPRTGEAFF. In DNA form, the CDR3 reads TGTGCCAGCTCACCACGGACAGGTGAAGCTTTCTTT.

This chain joins TRBV3-1 (or the pseudogene TRBV3-2) and TRBJ2-7; 9 bases agree with TRBD1. Germline values: CDR1 LGHDT, CDR2 YNNKEL (reference sequence). The CDR3 loop spans 14 amino acids. V lost 3 bases to trimming and J lost 7 bases; unmatched junction nucleotides: 7. The CDR3 region is CASSHLGQGDEQYF. The CDR3 nucleotides are TGTGCCAGCAGCCACCTGGGACAGGGTGATGAGCAGTACTTC.